What follows is one T cell receptor (beta chain) and its context. Antigen specificity is unknown. The data stem from a study of T cell repertoires in cytomegalovirus infection. As for the study in general: In the study, CMV epitopes included recently identified HLA-C-restricted and well-studied HLA-B-restricted ones.

The CDR3 has 15 residues. V trimming: 6 bases; J trimming: 1 base; junction bases outside the gene matches: 6. General study results and limits: Pooled public TCR beta family frequency picked out CMV carriers with the relevant HLA. Dominant in the ex vivo response were TCR beta clonotypes restricted by HLA-C and specific for CMV.

TCRdb re-called the reads through MiXCR, storing one row per CDR3 protein. The table shows about a million distinct CDR3 sequences, with 30% to 40% occurring only once. The chain couples TRBV12-3 or TRBV12-4 to TRBJ1-2; 9 bases align to TRBD1. The clonotype comes from a human donor in good health (CMV status not recorded). Some clones in this sample may be carry-over from other donors' samples. The specimen was cultured CD8+ T cells from PBMCs, collected from culture after CMV antigen stimulation. CDR3 protein: CASSPGQGFNYGYTF. Here the CDR3 DNA reads TGTGCCAGCAGCCCGGGACAGGGATTTAACTATGGCTACACCTTC.